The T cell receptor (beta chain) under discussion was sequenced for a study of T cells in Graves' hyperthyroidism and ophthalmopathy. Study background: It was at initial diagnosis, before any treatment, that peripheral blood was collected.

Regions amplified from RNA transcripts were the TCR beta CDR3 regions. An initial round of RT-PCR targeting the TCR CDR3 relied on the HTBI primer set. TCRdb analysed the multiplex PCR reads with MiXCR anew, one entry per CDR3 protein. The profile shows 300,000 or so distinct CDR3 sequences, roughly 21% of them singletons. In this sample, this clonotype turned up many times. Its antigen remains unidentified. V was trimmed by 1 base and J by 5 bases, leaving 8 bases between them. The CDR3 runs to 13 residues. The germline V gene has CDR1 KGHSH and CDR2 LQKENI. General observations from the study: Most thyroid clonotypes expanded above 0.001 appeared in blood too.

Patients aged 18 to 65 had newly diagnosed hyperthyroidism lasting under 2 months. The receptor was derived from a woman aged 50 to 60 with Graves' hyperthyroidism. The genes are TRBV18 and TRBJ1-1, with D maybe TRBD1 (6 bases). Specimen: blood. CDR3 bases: TGTGCCAGCTCACCACAGGGGGGGACTGAAGCTTTCTTT. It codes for CASSPQGGTEAFF. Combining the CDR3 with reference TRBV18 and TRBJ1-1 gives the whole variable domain NAGVMQNPRHLVRRRGQEARLRCSPMKGHSHVYWYRQLPEEGLKFMVYLQKENIIDESGMPKERFSAEFPKEGPSILRIQQVVRGDSAAYFCASSPQGGTEAFFGQGTRLTVV.